The 24 T cell receptor beta chains given below trace back to one sample, sequenced in a study of Graves' ophthalmopathy and Graves' hyperthyroidism. Beta-chain TCR CDR3 regions were amplified from RNA transcripts. The library came from an HTBI-primed first-round RT-PCR and a second-round multiplex PCR. TCRdb processed the multiplex PCR reads anew with MiXCR; each CDR3 protein has one entry. The sample contains under 200,000 distinct CDR3 sequences, 37% of which appear only once. Sequencing was done on a sample of peripheral blood. All receptors derive from a woman aged 40 to 50 with Graves' ophthalmopathy.

In this sample, this clonotype turned up many times. The chain carries TRBV7-2 and TRBJ2-4, with a weak D call TRBD1 (5 bases). This CDR3 comprises 18 residues. Deletions cut 3 bases from V and 0 bases from J, with 18 bases between. Germline V gives CDR1 SGHTA, CDR2 FQGNSA. CDR3 residues: CASSFRLLDSIAKNIQYF. CDR3 coding DNA: TGTGCCAGCAGCTTTCGGTTGTTAGACAGTATAGCCAAAAACATTCAGTACTTC.

Ten or more counts support this clonotype. The V and J genes are TRBV6-1 and TRBJ1-2; tentatively, D is TRBD1 (5 bases). This CDR3 has 14 residues. The V end was cut by 3 bases, the J end by 5 bases, with 13 bases between. Germline loops: CDR1 MNHNS, CDR2 SASEGT. The CDR3 sequence: CASSDVTGGYGYTF. As DNA, the CDR3 is TGTGCCAGCAGTGACGTTACCGGGGGATATGGCTACACCTTC.

This clonotype was counted many times. This chain joins TRBV11-2 and TRBJ1-3, with D possibly being TRBD1 (5 bases). The CDR3 totals 16 residues. Between the trimmed V and J ends, which lost 6 bases and 0 bases, there was a span of 15 bases. Per germline, CDR1 SGHAT and CDR2 FQNNGV. The CDR3 DNA reads TGTGCCAGCAGGTACCTTTCGGACAACTCTGGAAACACCATATATTTT. Translating it yields CASRYLSDNSGNTIYF.

For the CDR3, the DNA is TGTGCCAGCAGCCATGGGACCGCTCCCTACGAGCAGTACTTC. Protein product: CASSHGTAPYEQYF. This chain connects TRBV6-1 to TRBJ2-7; perhaps D is TRBD1 or TRBD2 (5 bases each). This CDR3 has 14 amino acids. The germline V gene has CDR1 MNHNS and CDR2 SASEGT. Trimming took off 6 bases at V and 2 bases at J, with 14 bases between the two ends.

J is TRBJ2-2 and V is TRBV11-2; TRBD2 agrees at 12 bases. Germline CDR1 and CDR2: SGHAT and FQNNGV. V lost 0 bases to trimming and J lost 6 bases; unmatched junction nucleotides: 5. The CDR3 covers 17 residues. CDR3: CASSLERLAGVAGELFF. The CDR3 DNA follows: TGTGCCAGCAGCTTAGAGCGACTAGCGGGAGTCGCCGGGGAGCTGTTTTTT.

This clonotype has a count of ten or more. The CDR3 nucleotides are TGTGCCACCAGTGATACCCGGACAGGGAACACTGAAGCTTTCTTT. Protein: CATSDTRTGNTEAFF. The chain employs TRBV24-1 and TRBJ1-1, with 7 bases fitting TRBD1. V shed 3 bases, J shed 1 base, and the junction held 4 bases outside the gene matches. Germline V gene lookup returns CDR1 KGHDR and CDR2 SFDVKD. This CDR3 has 15 amino acids.

This clonotype has at least ten counts. The CDR3 region is CASSGGTGNTEAFF. CDR3 DNA: TGTGCCAGTAGTGGGGGGACGGGGAACACTGAAGCTTTCTTT. The rearrangement joins TRBV19 to TRBJ1-1, with D perhaps matching TRBD1 (5 bases). Per germline, CDR1 LNHDA and CDR2 SQIVND (reference sequence). V shed 5 bases and J shed 1 base, with 11 bases lying between them. The length of the CDR3 is 14 residues.

This clonotype was picked up many times. V and J are TRBV10-3 and TRBJ1-1; 7 bases are shared with TRBD1. The germline V gene encodes CDR1 ENHRY and CDR2 SYGVKD. Losses at the gene ends were 8 bases for V and 3 bases for J; bases not matched to a gene: 9. This CDR3 has 14 amino acids. Written as DNA, the CDR3 is TGTGCCATCGCGAGACAGGGTGGGGACACTGAAGCTTTCTTT. Its translation is CAIARQGGDTEAFF.

The chain recombines TRBV11-2 with TRBJ2-7, with D maybe TRBD2 (6 bases). The CDR3 is 15 amino acids. Germline V gives CDR1 SGHAT, CDR2 FQNNGV. Trimming took 5 bases from V and 2 from J, leaving 16 bases between them. Here the CDR3 DNA reads TGTGCCAGCAGCCTAGGCGGACTAAAGACCTACGAGCAGTACTTC. Protein sequence: CASSLGGLKTYEQYF. The variable domain in full, with the rest retrieved from reference TRBV11-2 and TRBJ2-7, is EAGVAQSPRYKIIEKRQSVAFWCNPISGHATLYWYQQILGQGPKLLIQFQNNGVVDDSQLPKDRFSAERLKGVDSTLKIQPAKLEDSAVYLCASSLGGLKTYEQYFGPGTRLTVT.

This clonotype was observed at least ten times. The chain has TRBV6-2 or TRBV6-3 and TRBJ2-7; 10 bases fit TRBD2. V was clipped by 4 bases and J by 3 bases; unmatched bases: 6. Germline V gene data show CDR1 as MNHEY and CDR2 as SVGEGT. The CDR3 length is 15 residues. The CDR3 loop is CASSLEAGGRYEQYF. In nucleotides, the CDR3 is TGTGCCAGCAGTTTGGAAGCGGGGGGGCGCTACGAGCAGTACTTC.

The chain joins TRBV11-2 to TRBJ2-7, with D possibly being TRBD2 (8 bases). Germline V CDR1 and CDR2: SGHAT, FQNNGV. The CDR3 loop spans 15 amino acids. The V end lost 7 bases, the J end lost 4 bases, and 20 bases lay between the germline ends. The CDR3 here is CASTPGGAGGYEQYF. The DNA of the CDR3 is TGTGCCAGCACCCCGGGGGGGGCAGGGGGATACGAGCAGTACTTC. Filled out from reference TRBV11-2 and TRBJ2-7, the complete variable domain reads EAGVAQSPRYKIIEKRQSVAFWCNPISGHATLYWYQQILGQGPKLLIQFQNNGVVDDSQLPKDRFSAERLKGVDSTLKIQPAKLEDSAVYLCASTPGGAGGYEQYFGPGTRLTVT.

This clonotype was detected many times. V usage is TRBV6-5 and J usage is TRBJ2-7, with D unresolved. The germline V gene encodes CDR1 MNHEY and CDR2 SVGAGI. The CDR3 loop spans 13 amino acids. Trimming left V 6 bases short and J 2 bases short, with 11 bases between. CDR3 sequence reads: CASRLDEAYEQYF. The CDR3 DNA reads TGTGCCAGCAGGTTGGACGAGGCCTACGAGCAGTACTTC.

This clonotype was counted at least ten times. The chain couples TRBV27 to TRBJ2-7; 7 positions agree with TRBD1. The CDR3 is 13 residues long. Germline V gene lookup returns CDR1 MNHEY and CDR2 SMNVEV (reference sequence). Trimming cost V 6 bases and J 3 bases; bases outside gene matches: 5. CDR3 DNA sequence: TGTGCCAGCAGCCCAACAGGGGACTACGAGCAGTACTTC. This sequence encodes CASSPTGDYEQYF.

In its sample, this clonotype was seen many times. This chain links TRBV7-2 with TRBJ2-5, with D possibly being TRBD1 (6 bases). V lost 2 bases, J lost 4 bases, and 8 bases lay in between. Germline loops: CDR1 SGHTA, CDR2 FQGNSA. This CDR3 is built from 13 residues. The CDR3 DNA reads TGTGCCAGCAGCTTACACAGGGTAGAGACCCAGTACTTC. Residues: CASSLHRVETQYF.

This clonotype showed up many times. J is TRBJ1-5 and V is TRBV6-5; TRBD1 might be the D (6 bases). Germline V CDR1 and CDR2: MNHEY, SVGAGI. The CDR3 has 14 amino acids. V gave up 7 bases and J gave up 3 bases, with 13 bases separating them. The CDR3 DNA reads as TGTGCCAGCATGGGGGCTAATCTCAATCAGCCCCAGCATTTT. The encoded protein is CASMGANLNQPQHF.

The CDR3 region is CASSWSPRGEEKDGYTF. The CDR3 DNA sequence: TGTGCCAGCAGTTGGTCCCCCCGCGGGGAAGAGAAGGATGGCTACACCTTC. The J gene is TRBJ1-2, the V gene TRBV6-5; D gene uncertain. This CDR3 comprises 17 residues. CDR1 is MNHEY, CDR2 SVGAGI, per germline. Trimming pared 4 bases from V and 6 bases from J, leaving 24 bases between.

Many counts were recorded for this clonotype. This chain links TRBV4-1 with TRBJ1-1; D is undetermined. The CDR3 spans 15 residues. V lost 0 bases and J 8 bases, leaving 16 bases between the germline ends. CDR1 is MGHRA and CDR2 is YSYEKL in the germline V gene. Written as DNA, the CDR3 is TGCGCCAGCAGCCAAGATCCCGGACGTCTAAGGGAAGCTTTCTTT. Translation gives CASSQDPGRLREAFF.

This clonotype has ten or more counts. The chain employs TRBV28 and TRBJ1-6, with 7 bases matching TRBD1. CDR3 size: 15 residues. The germline CDR1 and CDR2 sequences are MDHEN and SYDVKM. With 4 bases clipped from V and 10 bases from J, the junction kept 10 bases outside the gene matches. CDR3 sequence reads: CASSWRGRVWSPLHF. The CDR3 nucleotides are TGTGCCAGCAGTTGGAGGGGGCGGGTATGGTCACCCCTCCACTTT.

This clonotype was seen repeatedly, ten times or more. Possible read error: a much larger clone is one base away. The V call is TRBV6-1, the J call TRBJ1-2; no clear D. Trimming shortened V by 6 bases and J by 0 bases, and 14 bases separated the two germline ends. Per the germline V gene, CDR1 is MNHNS and CDR2 is SASEGT. The CDR3 loop spans 15 amino acids. CDR3 protein: CASRVGEDTNYGYTF. The CDR3 DNA reads as TGTGCCAGCAGGGTCGGGGAGGATACTAACTATGGCTACACCTTC.

This clonotype was observed a single time. The J gene is TRBJ1-1, the V gene TRBV28; unclear D gene. This CDR3 is 14 amino acids long. Trimming pared 5 bases from V and 4 bases from J, leaving 14 bases between. Germline assignment: CDR1 MDHEN and CDR2 SYDVKM. The CDR3 sequence: CASSQNPRTTEAFF. The CDR3 region has the DNA TGTGCCAGCAGTCAAAACCCCCGAACCACTGAAGCTTTCTTT.

The J gene is TRBJ2-7, the V gene TRBV6-5, with no clear D. V lost 0 bases and J lost 3, with 12 bases in between. The germline gives CDR1 MNHEY, CDR2 SVGAGI. The CDR3 has 15 residues. CDR3 sequence reads: CASSYSQDSSYEQYF. The CDR3 nucleotides read TGTGCCAGCAGTTACTCGCAAGACTCCAGCTACGAGCAGTACTTC.

The rearrangement links TRBV28 to TRBJ2-7; D tentatively reads TRBD1 or TRBD2 (7 bases each). The CDR3 contains 13 residues. Trimming took off 10 bases at V and 3 bases at J, with 16 bases between the two ends. Germline V lookup: CDR1 MDHEN, CDR2 SYDVKM. The chain's CDR3 is CAIRGGPHYEQYF. DNA of the CDR3: TGTGCCATCAGGGGGGGCCCCCACTACGAGCAGTACTTC.

The table lists this clonotype with many counts. The V and J genes are TRBV6-5 and TRBJ2-5; the D is unclear. This CDR3 contains 12 residues. The V gene's germline CDR1 is MNHEY and CDR2 SVGAGI. Trimming shortened V by 0 bases and J by 5 bases, and 4 bases separated the two germline ends. The CDR3 sequence: CASSYSWETQYF. Here the CDR3 DNA reads TGTGCCAGCAGTTACTCCTGGGAGACCCAGTACTTC.

The V gene is TRBV30, the J gene TRBJ2-5, with a possible D match to TRBD2 (6 bases). Trimming shortened V by 5 bases and J by 2 bases, and 18 bases separated the two germline ends. The CDR3 consists of 15 residues. Germline CDR1 GTSNPN, CDR2 SVGIG (reference sequence). The CDR3 DNA sequence: TGTGCCTGGGTCGCGGGGATCAAACCGCAAGAGACCCAGTACTTC. Residues: CAWVAGIKPQETQYF.